The present T cell receptor beta chain was sequenced within a study of T cells in Graves' hyperthyroidism and ophthalmopathy. Across the whole study: Peripheral blood specimens were obtained at initial diagnosis, prior to any treatment. Study conclusions and caveats: It was a median 6.5 months before onset that the model predicted ophthalmopathy.

This clonotype was observed many times. Its target is not known. At one end the junction does not follow the germline gene, possibly because of a read error. Germline V gives CDR1 MDHEN, CDR2 SYDVKM. There are 15 residues in the CDR3. Uncontrolled infection, other autoimmune disease, pregnancy or lactation led to exclusion. RNA transcripts yielded amplified TCR beta CDR3 regions. The TCR CDR3 was amplified in a first-round RT-PCR using the HTBI primer set. Each CDR3 protein is one row after TCRdb ran MiXCR on the multiplex PCR reads. This table holds about 380,000 distinct CDR3 sequences, approximately 15% found once.

The rearrangement uses TRBV28 and TRBJ2-7; TRBD1 matches 7 bases. This receptor was obtained from an older woman with Graves' hyperthyroidism. The sample comprised blood. The CDR3, as DNA: TGTGCCTGCAGTTTACGGGACAGTCGAGCCTACGAGCAGTACTTC. The encoded protein is CACSLRDSRAYEQYF.